One TCR beta chain is described in this entry. Its antigen is currently unknown. CDR1 is SGDLS, CDR2 YYNGEE, per germline. This CDR3 is built from 14 residues. Trimming pared 3 bases from V and 0 bases from J, leaving 9 bases between. The data were taken from a study of cytomegalovirus exposure and HLA in healthy donors. Study-level results: The study listed around 150 cytomegalovirus-associated TCR beta chains.

The PCR made use of 60 Vbeta and 13 Jbeta primers. The table came from immunoSEQ multiplex PCR; TCRdb's copy has only in-frame clones and leaves some out. Of approximately 190,000 clones listed, about 81% are singletons. The sample was PBMCs. The TCR was taken from a young woman in good health and CMV-seronegative. The chain joins TRBV9 to TRBJ1-1, with D perhaps TRBD1 (5 bases). Here the CDR3 DNA reads TGTGCCAGCAGCGGACAGAGCATGAACACTGAAGCTTTCTTT. Translation: CASSGQSMNTEAFF.